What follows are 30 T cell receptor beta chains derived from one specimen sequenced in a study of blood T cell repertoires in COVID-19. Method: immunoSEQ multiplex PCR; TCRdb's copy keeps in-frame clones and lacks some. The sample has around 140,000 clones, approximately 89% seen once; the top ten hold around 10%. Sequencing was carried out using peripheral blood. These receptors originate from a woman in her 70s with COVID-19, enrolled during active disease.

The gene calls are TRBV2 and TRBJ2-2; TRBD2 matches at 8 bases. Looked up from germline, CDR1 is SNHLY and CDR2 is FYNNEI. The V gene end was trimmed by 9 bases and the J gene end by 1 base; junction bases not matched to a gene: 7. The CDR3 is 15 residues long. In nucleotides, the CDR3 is TGTGCCAGAACCCGGACTAGCTTGAACACCGGGGAGCTGTTTTTT. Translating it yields CARTRTSLNTGELFF.

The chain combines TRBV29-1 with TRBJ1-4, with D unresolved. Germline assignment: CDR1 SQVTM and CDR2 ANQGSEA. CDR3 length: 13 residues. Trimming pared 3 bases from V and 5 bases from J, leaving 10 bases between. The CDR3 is CSVEDGENEKLFF. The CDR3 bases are TGCAGCGTTGAGGACGGGGAAAATGAAAAACTGTTTTTT. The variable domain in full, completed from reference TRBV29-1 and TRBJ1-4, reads SAVISQKPSRDICQRGTSLTIQCQVDSQVTMMFWYRQQPGQSLTLIATANQGSEATYESGFVIDKFPISRPNLTFSTLTVSNMSPEDSSIYLCSVEDGENEKLFFGSGTQLSVL.

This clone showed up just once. CDR3 loop: CSARDRDNQPQHF. In nucleotides, the CDR3 is TGCAGCGCCCGGGACAGGGATAATCAGCCCCAGCATTTT. V gene TRBV29-1 combines with J gene TRBJ1-5, with TRBD1 matching over 9 bases. The CDR3 spans 13 residues. CDR1 and CDR2 (germline): SQVTM, ANQGSEA. V was clipped by 7 bases and J by 4 bases; unmatched bases: 5. The full variable domain, with the rest looked up from reference TRBV29-1 and TRBJ1-5, is SAVISQKPSRDICQRGTSLTIQCQVDSQVTMMFWYRQQPGQSLTLIATANQGSEATYESGFVIDKFPISRPNLTFSTLTVSNMSPEDSSIYLCSARDRDNQPQHFGDGTRLSIL.

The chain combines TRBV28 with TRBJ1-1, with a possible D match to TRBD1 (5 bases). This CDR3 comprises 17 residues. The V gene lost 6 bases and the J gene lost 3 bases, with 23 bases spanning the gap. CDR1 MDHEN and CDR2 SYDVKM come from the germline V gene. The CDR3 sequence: CASSPVGGVSLYTEAFF. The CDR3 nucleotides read TGTGCCAGCAGCCCCGTGGGAGGGGTGAGTCTATACACTGAAGCTTTCTTT.

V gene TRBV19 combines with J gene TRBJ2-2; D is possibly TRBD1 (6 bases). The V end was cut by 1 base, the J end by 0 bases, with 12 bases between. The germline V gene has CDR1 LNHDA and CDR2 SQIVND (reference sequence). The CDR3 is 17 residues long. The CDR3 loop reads CASSIATGWSNTGELFF. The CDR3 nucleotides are TGTGCCAGTAGTATAGCCACAGGGTGGTCGAACACCGGGGAGCTGTTTTTT.

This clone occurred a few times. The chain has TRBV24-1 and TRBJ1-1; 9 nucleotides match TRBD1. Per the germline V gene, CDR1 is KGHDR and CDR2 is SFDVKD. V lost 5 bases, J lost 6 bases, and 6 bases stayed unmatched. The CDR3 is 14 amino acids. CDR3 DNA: TGTGCCACCAGTGCCTGGACAGGGGCCTCTGAAGCTTTCTTT. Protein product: CATSAWTGASEAFF.

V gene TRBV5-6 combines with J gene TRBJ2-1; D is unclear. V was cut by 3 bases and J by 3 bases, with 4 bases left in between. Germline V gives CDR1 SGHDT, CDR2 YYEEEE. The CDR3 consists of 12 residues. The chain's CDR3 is CASSSVYNEQFF. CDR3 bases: TGTGCCAGCAGCTCAGTCTACAATGAGCAGTTCTTC.

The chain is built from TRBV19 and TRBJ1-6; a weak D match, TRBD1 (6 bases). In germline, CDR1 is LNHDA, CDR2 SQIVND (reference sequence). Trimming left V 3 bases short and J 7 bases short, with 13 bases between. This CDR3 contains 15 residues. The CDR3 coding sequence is TGTGCCAGTAGTATCCGGACAGATTGGAATTCACCCCTCCACTTT. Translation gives CASSIRTDWNSPLHF. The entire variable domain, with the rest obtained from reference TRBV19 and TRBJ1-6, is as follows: DGGITQSPKYLFRKEGQNVTLSCEQNLNHDAMYWYRQDPGQGLRLIYYSQIVNDFQKGDIAEGYSVSREKKESFPLTVTSAQKNPTAFYLCASSIRTDWNSPLHFGNGTRLTVT.

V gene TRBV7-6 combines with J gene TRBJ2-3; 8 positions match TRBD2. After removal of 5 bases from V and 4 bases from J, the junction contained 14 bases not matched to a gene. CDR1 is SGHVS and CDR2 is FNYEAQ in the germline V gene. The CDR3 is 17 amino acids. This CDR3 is CASSPQGLAGGPDTQYF. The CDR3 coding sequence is TGTGCCAGCAGCCCCCAGGGATTGGCGGGGGGTCCAGATACGCAGTATTTT.

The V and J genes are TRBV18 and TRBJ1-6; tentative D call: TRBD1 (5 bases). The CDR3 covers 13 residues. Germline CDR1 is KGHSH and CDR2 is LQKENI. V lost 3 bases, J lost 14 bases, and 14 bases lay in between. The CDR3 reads CASSPRPEGSLHF. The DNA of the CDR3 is TGTGCCAGCTCACCCCGGCCGGAGGGGTCCCTCCACTTT.

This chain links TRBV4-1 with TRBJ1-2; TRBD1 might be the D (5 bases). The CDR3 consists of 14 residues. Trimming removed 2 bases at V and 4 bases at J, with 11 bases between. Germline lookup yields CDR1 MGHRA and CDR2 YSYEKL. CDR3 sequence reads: CASSQLAGIYGYTF. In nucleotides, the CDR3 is TGCGCCAGCAGCCAACTGGCAGGGATCTATGGCTACACCTTC.

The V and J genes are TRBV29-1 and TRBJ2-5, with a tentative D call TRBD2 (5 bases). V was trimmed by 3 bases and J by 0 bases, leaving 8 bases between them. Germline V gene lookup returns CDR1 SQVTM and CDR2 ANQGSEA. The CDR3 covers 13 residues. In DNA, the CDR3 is TGCAGCGTTGAGACGGGGTACCAAGAGACCCAGTACTTC. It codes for CSVETGYQETQYF. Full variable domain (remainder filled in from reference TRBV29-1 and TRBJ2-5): SAVISQKPSRDICQRGTSLTIQCQVDSQVTMMFWYRQQPGQSLTLIATANQGSEATYESGFVIDKFPISRPNLTFSTLTVSNMSPEDSSIYLCSVETGYQETQYFGPGTRLLVL.

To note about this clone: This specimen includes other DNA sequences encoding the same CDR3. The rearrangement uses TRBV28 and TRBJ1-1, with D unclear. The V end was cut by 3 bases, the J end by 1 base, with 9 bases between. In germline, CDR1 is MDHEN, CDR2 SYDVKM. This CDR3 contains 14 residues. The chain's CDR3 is CASSLRGGNTEAFF. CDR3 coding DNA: TGTGCCAGCAGTTTGCGAGGCGGGAACACTGAAGCTTTCTTT.

CDR3 nucleotide sequence: TGCGCCAGCAGCCAAGCTTGGACGGGGAATGAAAAACTGTTTTTT. Protein: CASSQAWTGNEKLFF. The V and J genes are TRBV4-1 and TRBJ1-4; D gene uncertain. V dropped 1 base and J dropped 5 bases, with 11 bases sitting between them. The CDR3 length is 15 residues. Germline-derived CDR1 and CDR2 are MGHRA and YSYEKL.

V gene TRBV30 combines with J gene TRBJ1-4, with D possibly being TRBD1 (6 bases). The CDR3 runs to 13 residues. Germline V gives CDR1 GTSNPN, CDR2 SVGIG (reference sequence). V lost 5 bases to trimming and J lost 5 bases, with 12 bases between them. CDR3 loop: CAWDLTGNEKLFF. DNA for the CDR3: TGTGCCTGGGACCTAACAGGGAATGAAAAACTGTTTTTT.

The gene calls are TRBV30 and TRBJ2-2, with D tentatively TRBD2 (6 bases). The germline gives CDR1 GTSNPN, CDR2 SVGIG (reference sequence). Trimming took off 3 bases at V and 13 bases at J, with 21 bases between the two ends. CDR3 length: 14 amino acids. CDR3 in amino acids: CAWSAARTGGRLFF. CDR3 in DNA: TGTGCCTGGAGCGCTGCCCGAACCGGGGGAAGGCTGTTTTTT.

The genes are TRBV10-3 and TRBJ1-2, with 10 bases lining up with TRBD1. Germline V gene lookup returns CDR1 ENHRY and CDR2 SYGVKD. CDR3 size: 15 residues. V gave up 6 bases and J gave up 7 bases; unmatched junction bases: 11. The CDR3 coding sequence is TGTGCCATCAGGTTGGACAGGGGGTCGGCGAGTGGCTACACCTTC. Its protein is CAIRLDRGSASGYTF.

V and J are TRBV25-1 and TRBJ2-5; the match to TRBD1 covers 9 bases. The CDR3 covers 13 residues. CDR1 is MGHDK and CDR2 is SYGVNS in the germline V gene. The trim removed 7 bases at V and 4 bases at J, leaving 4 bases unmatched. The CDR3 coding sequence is TGTGCCAGCACTGGGACAGGGAGAGAGACCCAGTACTTC. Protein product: CASTGTGRETQYF.

The CDR3: CASSARQGLNTEAFF. The CDR3 nucleotides are TGCGCCAGCAGCGCTAGACAGGGCTTGAACACTGAAGCTTTCTTT. The chain employs TRBV5-1 and TRBJ1-1; TRBD1 matches 7 bases. The CDR3 is made up of 15 amino acids. CDR1 SGHRS and CDR2 YFSETQ come from the germline V gene. Trimming at V came to 4 bases and at J to 0 bases, leaving 6 bases not matched to a gene.

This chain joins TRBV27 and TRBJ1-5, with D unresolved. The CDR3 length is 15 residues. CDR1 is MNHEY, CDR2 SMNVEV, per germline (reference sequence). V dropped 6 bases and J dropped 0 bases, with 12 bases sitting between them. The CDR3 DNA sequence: TGTGCCAGCAGCCTCAAAGCGGTTAGCAATCAGCCCCAGCATTTT. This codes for CASSLKAVSNQPQHF.

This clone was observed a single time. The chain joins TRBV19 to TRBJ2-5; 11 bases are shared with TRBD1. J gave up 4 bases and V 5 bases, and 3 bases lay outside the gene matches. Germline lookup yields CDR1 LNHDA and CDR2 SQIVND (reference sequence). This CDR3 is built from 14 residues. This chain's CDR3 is CASSSDRGRETQYF. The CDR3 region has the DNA TGTGCCAGTAGTTCGGACAGGGGGCGAGAGACCCAGTACTTC.

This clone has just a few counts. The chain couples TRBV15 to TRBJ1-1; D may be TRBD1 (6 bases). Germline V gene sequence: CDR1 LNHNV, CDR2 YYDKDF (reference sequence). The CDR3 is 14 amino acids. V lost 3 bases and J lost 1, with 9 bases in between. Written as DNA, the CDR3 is TGTGCCACCAGCAGGTTGACAGGGAACACTGAAGCTTTCTTT. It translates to CATSRLTGNTEAFF.

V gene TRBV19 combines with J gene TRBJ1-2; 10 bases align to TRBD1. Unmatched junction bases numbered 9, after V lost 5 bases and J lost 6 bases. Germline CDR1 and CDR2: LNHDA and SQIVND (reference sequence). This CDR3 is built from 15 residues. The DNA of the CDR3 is TGTGCCAGTAGTGCCCACCGACAGGGGGCAGATGGCTACACCTTC. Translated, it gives CASSAHRQGADGYTF.

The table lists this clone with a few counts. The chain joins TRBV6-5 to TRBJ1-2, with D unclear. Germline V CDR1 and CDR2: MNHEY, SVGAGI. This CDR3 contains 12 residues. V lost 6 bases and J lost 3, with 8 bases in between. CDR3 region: CASSLRDYGYTF. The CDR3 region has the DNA TGTGCCAGCAGCCTAAGAGACTATGGCTACACCTTC.

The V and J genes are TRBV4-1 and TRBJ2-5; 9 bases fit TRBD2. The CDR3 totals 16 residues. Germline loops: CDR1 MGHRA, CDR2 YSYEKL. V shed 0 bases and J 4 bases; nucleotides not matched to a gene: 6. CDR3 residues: CASSQDRAGGGETQYF. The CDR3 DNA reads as TGCGCCAGCAGCCAAGATCGAGCGGGGGGTGGAGAGACCCAGTACTTC.

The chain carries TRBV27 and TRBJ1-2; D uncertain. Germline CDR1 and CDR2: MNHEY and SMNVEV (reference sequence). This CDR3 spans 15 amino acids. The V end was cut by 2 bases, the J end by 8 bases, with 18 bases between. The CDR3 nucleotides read TGTGCCAGCAGTTTAGACCCCCGTCTTGGGAGAGGCTACACCTTC. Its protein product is CASSLDPRLGRGYTF.

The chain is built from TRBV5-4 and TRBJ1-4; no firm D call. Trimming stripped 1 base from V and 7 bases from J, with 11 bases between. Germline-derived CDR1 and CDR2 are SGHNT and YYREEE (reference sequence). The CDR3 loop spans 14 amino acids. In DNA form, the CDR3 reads TGTGCCAGCAGCTTGAAGGGAGAGGGTGAAAAACTGTTTTTT. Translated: CASSLKGEGEKLFF.

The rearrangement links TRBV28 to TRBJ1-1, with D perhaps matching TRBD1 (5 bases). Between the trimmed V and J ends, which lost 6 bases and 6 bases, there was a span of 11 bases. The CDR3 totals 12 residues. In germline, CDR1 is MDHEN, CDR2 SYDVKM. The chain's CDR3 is CASRQPGAEAFF. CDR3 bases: TGTGCCAGCAGACAGCCGGGGGCTGAAGCTTTCTTT.

CDR3 in amino acids: CASSLMGGQGEDTQYF. Written as DNA, the CDR3 is TGTGCCAGCAGCTTGATGGGGGGACAGGGGGAAGATACGCAGTATTTT. The chain recombines TRBV11-3 with TRBJ2-3, with TRBD1 identical over 11 bases. V lost 3 bases, J lost 5 bases, and 7 bases stayed unmatched. CDR1 SGHNT and CDR2 YENEEA come from the germline V gene. This CDR3 has 16 residues.

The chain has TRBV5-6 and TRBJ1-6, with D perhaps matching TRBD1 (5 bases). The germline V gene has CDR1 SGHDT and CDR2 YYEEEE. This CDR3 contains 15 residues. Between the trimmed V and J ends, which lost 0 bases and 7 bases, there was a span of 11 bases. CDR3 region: CASSLGGGGNSPLHF. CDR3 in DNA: TGTGCCAGCAGCTTGGGTGGCGGGGGAAATTCACCCCTCCACTTT.